A selection of T cell receptor beta chains follows, all from one sample in a study of T cell responses to AZD1222 COVID-19 vaccine. Some clones are missing from TCRdb's copy, which holds only in-frame ones; the method was immunoSEQ multiplex PCR. The table shows about 160,000 clones, with roughly 90% occurring only once. Source: peripheral blood, taken on day 0 of AZD1222 vaccination. The receptors shown here come from an adult in good health. CDR3s include the opening cysteine and the closing phenylalanine or tryptophan. The D gene is left open where the match is weak. A row's size may be missing; if present it is once, few, many or a size class.

J | D | V | size | CDR3 | DNA
TRBJ2-5 | TRBD2 | TRBV2 | . | CASGLAVYQETQYF | TGTGCCAGTGGACTAGCGGTATATCAAGAGACCCAGTACTTC
TRBJ1-3 | . | TRBV13 | . | CASSSPSTGNTIYF | TGTGCCAGCAGCAGCCCTAGTACTGGAAACACCATATATTTT
TRBJ2-5 | . | TRBV9 | . | CASSVRGSQETQYF | TGTGCCAGCAGCGTAAGGGGGTCACAAGAGACCCAGTACTTC
TRBJ1-4 | . | TRBV7-9 | . | CASSAQGNEKLFF | TGTGCCAGCAGCGCGCAGGGGAATGAAAAACTGTTTTTT
TRBJ2-1 | . | TRBV14 | . | CASSQGDWEQFF | TGTGCCAGCAGCCAAGGCGACTGGGAGCAGTTCTTC
TRBJ1-2 | . | TRBV6-5 | . | CASQPNSPLLGYTF | TGTGCCAGTCAGCCTAATTCCCCCCTATTAGGCTACACCTTC
TRBJ1-3 | . | TRBV4-2 | . | CASSLKSPHVQESSGNTIYF | TGTGCCAGCAGCCTCAAAAGCCCCCATGTGCAGGAGAGCTCTGGAAACACCATATATTTT
TRBJ1-4 | . | TRBV3-1/TRBV3-2 | . | CASSLLGEQKLFF | TGTGCCAGCAGCCTGCTCGGGGAGCAAAAACTGTTTTTT
TRBJ1-3 | TRBD1 | TRBV30 | . | CAWSRDRVNGNTIYF | TGTGCCTGGAGTCGGGACAGGGTCAACGGAAACACCATATATTTT
TRBJ2-2 | . | TRBV27 | . | CASSPTRGSNTGELFF | TGTGCCAGCAGCCCCACGCGGGGATCGAACACCGGGGAGCTGTTTTTT
TRBJ1-5 | TRBD1 | TRBV7-2 | . | CASSPGTGGNQPQHF | TGTGCCAGCAGCCCAGGGACAGGGGGCAATCAGCCCCAGCATTTT
TRBJ2-5 | . | TRBV5-1 | . | CASSPQGQETQYF | TGCGCCAGCAGCCCACAGGGTCAAGAGACCCAGTACTTC
TRBJ1-2 | . | TRBV10-3 | . | CAISNMDGYTF | TGTGCCATCAGTAACATGGATGGCTACACCTTC
TRBJ1-2 | . | TRBV3-1/TRBV3-2 | . | CASSQDEYGYTF | TGTGCCAGCAGCCAAGATGAGTATGGCTACACCTTC
TRBJ1-5 | . | TRBV4-1 | . | CASSQAVGQPQHF | TGCGCCAGCAGCCAAGCGGTAGGGCAGCCCCAGCATTTT
TRBJ2-1 | . | TRBV6-2/TRBV6-3 | . | CASSYSTRGPEGKNNEQFF | TGTGCCAGCAGTTACTCGACACGAGGGCCGGAAGGGAAAAACAATGAGCAGTTCTTC
TRBJ1-4 | TRBD1 | TRBV11-2 | once | CASSSKDRVGGEKLFF | TGTGCCAGCAGCTCTAAGGACAGGGTAGGCGGTGAAAAACTGTTTTTT
TRBJ1-2 | TRBD1 | TRBV5-1 | . | CASSHGQGRNGYTF | TGCGCCAGCAGCCACGGACAGGGACGAAATGGCTACACCTTC
TRBJ2-5 | . | TRBV7-9 | . | CASGDPQETQYF | TGTGCCTCCGGGGATCCCCAAGAGACCCAGTACTTC
TRBJ1-2 | . | TRBV7-9 | . | CASSSYRDLYGYTF | TGTGCCAGCAGCTCATACAGGGATCTCTATGGCTACACCTTC
TRBJ1-2 | TRBD1 | TRBV30 | . | CAWNDRGGYTF | TGTGCCTGGAATGACAGGGGAGGCTACACCTTC
TRBJ1-1 | . | TRBV5-5 | . | CASSFTRDTEAFF | TGTGCCAGCAGCTTTACCAGGGACACTGAAGCTTTCTTT
TRBJ1-1 | . | TRBV6-5 | . | CASSFHPRNTEAFF | TGTGCCAGCAGTTTCCACCCCCGGAACACTGAAGCTTTCTTT
TRBJ1-6 | . | TRBV5-8 | . | CASSLIRGFNSPLHF | TGTGCCAGCAGCCTTATCAGGGGCTTCAATTCACCCCTCCACTTT
TRBJ2-7 | TRBD2 | TRBV3-1/TRBV3-2 | . | CASSPRTSANSYEQYF | TGTGCCAGCAGCCCTCGGACTAGCGCAAACTCCTACGAGCAGTACTTC
TRBJ1-4 | . | TRBV6-5 | . | CASRVRQVNEKLFF | TGTGCCAGCAGAGTGCGACAGGTTAATGAAAAACTGTTTTTT
TRBJ1-1 | . | TRBV3-1/TRBV3-2 | . | CASSQDRAGNTEAFF | TGTGCCAGCAGCCAAGATAGGGCAGGGAACACTGAAGCTTTCTTT
TRBJ2-1 | TRBD2 | TRBV9 | . | CASSASAPHGESSGGYGEQFF | TGTGCCAGCAGCGCCTCAGCGCCTCATGGGGAGTCTAGCGGGGGCTATGGTGAGCAGTTCTTC
TRBJ1-1 | TRBD1 | TRBV6-5 | . | CASSLTGFGAFF | TGTGCCAGCAGCCTGACAGGGTTCGGTGCTTTCTTT
TRBJ1-2 | TRBD1 | TRBV7-2 | few | CASSLDRGRFGDHGYTF | TGTGCCAGCAGCTTAGACAGGGGGCGGTTCGGAGACCATGGCTACACCTTC
TRBJ2-2 | . | TRBV15 | . | CATGDSPRGELFF | TGTGCCACCGGAGACAGTCCTCGCGGGGAGCTGTTTTTT
TRBJ2-7 | TRBD2 | TRBV20-1 | . | CSASDPGLGNEQYF | TGCAGTGCTAGTGATCCGGGACTAGGAAACGAGCAGTACTTC
TRBJ2-2 | . | TRBV7-9 | . | CASSAVELFF | TGTGCCAGCAGCGCCGTGGAGCTGTTTTTT
TRBJ1-2 | . | TRBV5-6 | . | CASSVAADYGYTF | TGTGCCAGCAGCGTAGCAGCGGACTATGGCTACACCTTC
TRBJ2-7 | . | TRBV4-3 | few | CASSPSTGTPSYEQYF | TGCGCCAGCAGCCCTAGCACCGGGACACCCTCCTACGAGCAGTACTTC
TRBJ1-1 | TRBD1 | TRBV7-8 | . | CASSLDRRNTEAFF | TGTGCCAGCAGCTTGGACAGGAGGAACACTGAAGCTTTCTTT
TRBJ1-5 | . | TRBV6-1 | . | CASSDNSNQPQHF | TGTGCCAGCAGTGATAACAGCAATCAGCCCCAGCATTTT
TRBJ2-1 | TRBD2 | TRBV3-1/TRBV3-2 | . | CASSQPMGLAREQFF | TGTGCCAGCAGCCAACCTATGGGACTAGCTAGAGAGCAGTTCTTC
TRBJ2-1 | TRBD2 | TRBV11-2 | . | CASSLEYGLAVSSYNEQFF | TGTGCCAGCAGCTTAGAGTACGGACTAGCGGTTAGCTCCTACAATGAGCAGTTCTTC
TRBJ2-2 | . | TRBV14 | . | CASSQRRQNTGELFF | TGTGCCAGCAGCCAGAGAAGGCAGAACACCGGGGAGCTGTTTTTT
TRBJ2-1 | . | TRBV6-4 | . | CASSVERGENNEQFF | TGTGCCAGCAGTGTCGAGAGGGGGGAGAACAATGAGCAGTTCTTC
TRBJ2-1 | . | TRBV30 | few | CAWSARWGEQFF | TGTGCCTGGAGTGCCCGTTGGGGTGAGCAGTTCTTC
TRBJ1-6 | . | TRBV5-6 | . | CASRYEGGGWNSPLHF | TGTGCCAGCAGATATGAAGGGGGTGGTTGGAATTCACCCCTCCACTTT
TRBJ1-4 | TRBD1 | TRBV7-3 | . | CASSPTGGGGNEKLFF | TGTGCCAGCAGCCCGACAGGGGGCGGGGGCAATGAAAAACTGTTTTTT
TRBJ1-5 | TRBD1 | TRBV19 | . | CASSILGTGNNQPQHF | TGTGCCAGTAGTATTCTGGGGACAGGGAACAATCAGCCCCAGCATTTT
TRBJ2-2 | TRBD1 | TRBV10-3 | . | CAISESLLAQGPQLNTGELFF | TGTGCCATCAGTGAGTCCCTTTTGGCACAGGGGCCTCAGTTGAACACCGGGGAGCTGTTTTTT
TRBJ1-6 | . | TRBV6-1 | once | CASSELSLNSPLHF | TGTGCCAGCAGTGAACTCAGTCTTAATTCACCCCTCCACTTT
TRBJ2-7 | TRBD1 | TRBV28 | . | CASRDRGREQYF | TGTGCCAGCCGGGACAGGGGACGCGAGCAGTACTTC
TRBJ2-7 | . | TRBV18 | . | CASSPDKPGQEQYF | TGTGCCAGCTCACCCGACAAGCCCGGGCAGGAGCAGTACTTC
TRBJ2-7 | . | TRBV7-2 | . | CASSLLPGRLTYEQYF | TGTGCCAGCAGCTTATTGCCCGGGCGGTTAACCTACGAGCAGTACTTC